The rows below give T cell receptor beta chains drawn from one sample of a study of Graves' ophthalmopathy and Graves' hyperthyroidism. Each CDR3 protein is one row after TCRdb ran MiXCR on the multiplex PCR reads. Altogether 650,000 to 900,000 distinct CDR3 sequences are present, 35% to 50% being singletons, with the ten largest covering about 40%. Sequencing was done on a sample of peripheral blood. These receptors all come from an adult man with Graves' ophthalmopathy. Both conserved end residues are trimmed from each CDR3. Only some rows state a clone size, as once, few, many or a class for expanded clones.

>TRBJ2-7|TRBV7-2|-
ASSLVADHEQY
>TRBJ1-1|TRBV24-1|-
ATSASGSGSTEAF
>TRBJ1-1|TRBV19|-
ASKRSPGTGSTEAF
>TRBJ2-5|TRBV5-1|few
ASSARIQETQY
>TRBJ1-2|TRBV10-3|many
AISEPGGGGAYGYT
>TRBJ1-1|TRBV2|many
ASSDNRNMNTEAF
>TRBJ1-1|TRBV14|-
ASSPAGDGSRTEAF
>TRBJ1-2|TRBV7-8|many
ASNLGGHGYT
>TRBJ1-2|TRBV2|-
ASSEWVYGYT
>TRBJ2-6|TRBV20-1|few
SARSGGSEGANVLT
>TRBJ1-1|TRBV29-1|many
SAATGGNTEAF
>TRBJ2-2|TRBV2|few
ASRSRGTGELF
>TRBJ1-1|TRBV25-1|-
ASSSRTAKRAEAF
>TRBJ2-5|TRBV20-1|-
SAKIGTGSQETQY
>TRBJ2-7|TRBV20-1|-
SAPKQGTYEQY
>TRBJ2-5|TRBV12-3/TRBV12-4|many
ASSPGFGETQY
>TRBJ1-6|TRBV9|-
ASSGGGSRRNSPLH
>TRBJ1-5|TRBV2|many
ASSGEARGQPQH
>TRBJ1-5|TRBV24-1|many
ATSDSPGQGIYSNQPQH
>TRBJ2-2|TRBV25-1|-
ASSKGGIGELF
>TRBJ1-2|TRBV7-2|-
ASALSRAYDYT
>TRBJ1-2|TRBV11-2|many
ASSQGAGGYGYT
>TRBJ2-5|TRBV2|many
ASSISGYWETQY
>TRBJ2-5|TRBV24-1|many
ATGSRGIDQETQY
>TRBJ2-2|TRBV7-9|-
ASTFRQGTANTGELF
>TRBJ2-7|TRBV7-2|few
ASSNGGGLAGGYEQY
>TRBJ2-7|TRBV20-1|-
SASPAWTYEQY
>TRBJ1-2|TRBV24-1|many
ATSDNRNYGYT
>TRBJ2-5|TRBV29-1|many
SVEVGYETQY
>TRBJ2-7|TRBV7-2|many
ASSLVGGRGTREQY
>TRBJ2-7|TRBV7-2|few
ASRPSGGDYEQY
>TRBJ2-7|TRBV4-2|few
ASKAGPLDEQY
>TRBJ1-3|TRBV11-2|-
ASSGQGDEGRANTIY
>TRBJ1-4|TRBV7-9|-
ASSLKGVEKLF
>TRBJ2-5|TRBV5-1|-
ASSTGLAGAETQY
>TRBJ1-1|TRBV19|-
ASSGRTVNTEAF
>TRBJ2-7|TRBV2|few
ASSEGGQGWEQY